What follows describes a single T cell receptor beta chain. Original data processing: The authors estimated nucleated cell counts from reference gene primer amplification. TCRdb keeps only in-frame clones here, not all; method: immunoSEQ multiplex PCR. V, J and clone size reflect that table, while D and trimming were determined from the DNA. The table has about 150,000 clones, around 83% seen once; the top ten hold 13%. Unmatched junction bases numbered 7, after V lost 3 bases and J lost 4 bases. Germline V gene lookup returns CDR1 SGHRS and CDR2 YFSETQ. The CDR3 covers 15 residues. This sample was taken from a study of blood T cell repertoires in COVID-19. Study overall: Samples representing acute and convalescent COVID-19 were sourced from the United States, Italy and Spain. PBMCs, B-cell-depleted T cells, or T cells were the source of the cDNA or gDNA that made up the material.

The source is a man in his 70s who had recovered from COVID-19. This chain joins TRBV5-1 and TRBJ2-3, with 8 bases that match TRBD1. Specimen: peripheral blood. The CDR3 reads CASSSDRGSADTQYF. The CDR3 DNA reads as TGCGCCAGCAGCTCTGACAGGGGAAGCGCAGATACGCAGTATTTT.